The clone carrying this T cell receptor beta chain showed up just a few times. Its specificity is not known. The entry originates in a study of vaccination and CD4 T cells after COVID-19. Sequence data for DNA of cultured CD4+ T cells were generated by the Oncomine TCR Beta short-read assay. TCRdb ran MiXCR on the PCR reads and lists one entry per CDR3 protein. The table has fewer than 15,000 distinct CDR3 sequences, over 25% seen once. CDR3 length: 18 amino acids. Losses at the gene ends were 4 bases for V and 0 bases for J; bases not matched to a gene: 12. Germline-derived CDR1 and CDR2 are MGHRA and YSYEKL. Sample treatment: roughly nine-day PBMC culture with coronavirus spike peptide pools or control peptides (ViraFEST assay). With fresh IL-2 medium, half the medium was replaced on days 3 and 7.

The clonotype was recovered from a human donor with COVID-19. Sequenced material: cultured CD4+ T cells from blood. The V gene is TRBV4-1, the J gene TRBJ1-1; 9 nucleotides align to TRBD1. CDR3 sequence reads: CASSPRTGENGMNTEAFF. In DNA form, the CDR3 reads TGCGCCAGCAGCCCGAGGACAGGGGAGAATGGAATGAACACTGAAGCTTTCTTT.